This note documents a single TCR beta chain sequence. The V end was cut by 4 bases, the J end by 15 bases, with 19 bases between. The CDR3 runs 14 residues. Germline V gives CDR1 WSHSY, CDR2 SAAADI. This entry belongs to a study of blood T cell repertoires in COVID-19. Here immunoSEQ multiplex PCR was the method, and the copy in TCRdb shows in-frame clones only, minus some. The repertoire consists of about 210,000 clones, with 70% to 90% occurring once and the leading ten covering 0.7% to 0.8%. The sequencing input was peripheral blood. The clonotype was recovered from a woman aged 70-85 years with acute or convalescent COVID-19. J is TRBJ1-6 and V is TRBV10-2; D is perhaps TRBD1 (6 bases). CDR3 DNA: TGCGCCAGCAGTGGGGGGTCAGGGGAGCGTCTCCTCCACTTT. Its protein is CASSGGSGERLLHF.